The 27 T cell receptor beta chains in this list originate from one sample, sequenced in a study of spatial heterogeneity in lung cancer. TCRdb reprocessed the 5' RACE reads with MiXCR, giving one entry per CDR3 protein. The table lists 39,000 or so distinct CDR3 sequences, 10% to 13% of them singletons, with 17% in the top ten. Sample time point: blood at routine non-recurrence follow-up after resection. This material consisted of PBMCs, taken at follow-up. Receptors originate from a female donor with early-stage non-small cell lung cancer.

The table lists this clonotype with a few counts. CDR3 in amino acids: CASSKPGSGTEAFF. In nucleotides, the CDR3 is TGTGCCAGCAGCAAGCCAGGGTCGGGCACTGAAGCTTTCTTT. V usage is TRBV3-1 and J usage is TRBJ1-1; maybe TRBD1 (5 bases). This CDR3 is 14 amino acids long. V was clipped by 5 bases and J by 4 bases, with 14 bases between them. Germline CDR1 and CDR2: LGHDT and YNNKEL (reference sequence).

This clonotype was seen a handful of times. The V gene is TRBV7-9, the J gene TRBJ2-5; 12 positions agree with TRBD2. Germline CDR1 and CDR2: SEHNR and FQNEAQ (reference sequence). V shed 2 bases and J 4 bases; nucleotides not matched to a gene: 14. The CDR3 runs 19 residues. CDR3 residues: CASSLSGGLAGRSGETQYF. DNA of the CDR3: TGTGCCAGCAGCTTATCTGGCGGACTAGCGGGGAGATCGGGAGAGACCCAGTACTTC.

This clonotype showed up just a few times. V and J are TRBV7-2 and TRBJ2-3, with D tentatively TRBD1 (7 bases). The V gene's germline CDR1 is SGHTA and CDR2 FQGNSA. This CDR3 spans 14 amino acids. Trimming removed 8 bases from V and 6 bases from J, with 18 bases in between. The CDR3 DNA follows: TGTGCCAGCCTCTACAGCAGGGGGGCCGATACGCAGTATTTT. Its protein product is CASLYSRGADTQYF.

This clonotype was counted between two and nine times. The chain joins TRBV5-1 to TRBJ2-2, with D possibly TRBD1 on 6 matching bases. Germline loops: CDR1 SGHRS, CDR2 YFSETQ. The CDR3 consists of 14 residues. Trimming shortened V by 2 bases and J by 5 bases, and 10 bases separated the two germline ends. The CDR3 region is CASSFGQRTGELFF. CDR3 in DNA: TGCGCCAGCAGCTTTGGACAGAGGACCGGGGAGCTGTTTTTT.

This clonotype was seen ten or more times. This chain connects TRBV5-5 to TRBJ1-3, with D uncertain. CDR3 length: 16 residues. V was pared by 0 bases and J by 0 bases, with 10 bases between. Germline CDR1 SGHKS, CDR2 YYEKEE (reference sequence). CDR3 residues: CASSLAPGISGNTIYF. The CDR3 DNA reads as TGTGCCAGCAGCTTGGCGCCGGGCATCTCTGGAAACACCATATATTTT.

This clonotype was observed at least ten times. V gene TRBV11-2 combines with J gene TRBJ1-2; the D is unclear. CDR1 is SGHAT and CDR2 is FQNNGV in the germline V gene. Trimming pared 3 bases from V and 4 bases from J, leaving 15 bases between. The CDR3 runs to 15 residues. The CDR3 DNA sequence: TGTGCCAGCAGCTTCCCCGGCCGCGGTCTCTATGGCTACACCTTC. Protein: CASSFPGRGLYGYTF. The entire variable domain, with the rest obtained from reference TRBV11-2 and TRBJ1-2, is as follows: EAGVAQSPRYKIIEKRQSVAFWCNPISGHATLYWYQQILGQGPKLLIQFQNNGVVDDSQLPKDRFSAERLKGVDSTLKIQPAKLEDSAVYLCASSFPGRGLYGYTFGSGTRLTVV.

This clonotype is medium-sized (0.01 to 0.1%) by share. The genes are TRBV7-2 and TRBJ2-7; D may be TRBD1 (6 bases). This CDR3 comprises 16 residues. The germline V gene has CDR1 SGHTA and CDR2 FQGNSA. Trimming stripped 3 bases from V and 0 bases from J, with 15 bases between. CDR3 region: CASSLLQWDNSYEQYF. The CDR3, as DNA: TGTGCCAGCAGCTTGCTCCAGTGGGACAACTCCTACGAGCAGTACTTC.

This clonotype was seen repeatedly, ten times or more. The J gene is TRBJ2-7, the V gene TRBV2, with D perhaps matching TRBD2 (6 bases). The CDR3 has 13 amino acids. From germline, CDR1 is SNHLY and CDR2 FYNNEI. V lost 3 bases and J lost 0, with 6 bases in between. CDR3 region: CASSEDYSYEQYF. For the CDR3, the DNA is TGTGCCAGCAGTGAGGACTACTCCTACGAGCAGTACTTC.

This clonotype was seen at least ten times. This chain links TRBV5-1 with TRBJ1-5; D is unresolved. Looked up from germline, CDR1 is SGHRS and CDR2 is YFSETQ. The CDR3 length is 14 residues. Trimming cost V 0 bases and J 6 bases, with 10 bases left between them. Here the CDR3 DNA reads TGCGCCAGCAGCTTGGAGGGTGAGGGTCAGCCCCAGCATTTT. The encoded protein is CASSLEGEGQPQHF.

The CDR3 DNA follows: TGTGCCAGCAGTGAGGGTCTAGCGGGGGGGAGCTCCTACAATGAGCAGTTCTTC. Protein product: CASSEGLAGGSSYNEQFF. The rearrangement joins TRBV2 to TRBJ2-1, with 12 nucleotides matching TRBD2. Germline assignment: CDR1 SNHLY and CDR2 FYNNEI. The CDR3 consists of 18 residues. The V and J ends lost 3 bases and 0 bases, in that order; junction bases with no gene match: 6.

This clonotype appeared a few times. The rearrangement links TRBV5-5 to TRBJ1-2; D possibly corresponds to TRBD1 (5 bases). In germline, CDR1 is SGHKS, CDR2 YYEKEE (reference sequence). V gave up 3 bases and J gave up 3 bases, with 15 bases separating them. This CDR3 is built from 15 residues. CDR3 sequence (DNA): TGTGCCAGCAGCTACCGGGACCGCCCAGACTATGGCTACACCTTC. Its protein is CASSYRDRPDYGYTF.

This clonotype was recorded many times. The genes are TRBV7-2 and TRBJ2-2; 11 bases are shared with TRBD2. This CDR3 is built from 18 residues. J was trimmed by 3 bases and V by 5 bases; bases with no gene match: 11. Germline assignment: CDR1 SGHTA and CDR2 FQGNSA. The CDR3, as DNA: TGTGCCAGCAGCCCCCGTTCGACTAGCGGGGACCACACCGGGGAGCTGTTTTTT. It is translated as CASSPRSTSGDHTGELFF.

This clonotype was detected only a few times. This chain connects TRBV6-1 to TRBJ1-2, with a tentative D call TRBD1 (6 bases). This CDR3 is built from 12 residues. Germline V gives CDR1 MNHNS, CDR2 SASEGT. V was trimmed by 6 bases and J by 6 bases, leaving 11 bases between them. CDR3 protein: CASRTHRDGYTF. In DNA form, the CDR3 reads TGTGCCAGCAGGACTCACAGGGATGGCTACACCTTC.

This clonotype was picked up many times. This sequence joins TRBV7-2 and TRBJ2-7, with D perhaps given as TRBD1 or TRBD2 (6 bases each). This CDR3 is 13 amino acids long. CDR1 is SGHTA and CDR2 is FQGNSA in the germline V gene. V was cut by 1 base and J by 7 bases, with 11 bases left in between. This CDR3 is CASSLVGGTEQYF. In DNA, the CDR3 is TGTGCCAGCAGCTTAGTAGGGGGGACAGAGCAGTACTTC.

This clonotype was counted ten times or more. This sequence joins TRBV6-5 and TRBJ2-5, with 7 bases fitting TRBD2. The CDR3 length is 14 residues. J gave up 1 base and V 6 bases, and 5 bases lay outside the gene matches. CDR1 and CDR2 (germline): MNHEY, SVGAGI. The CDR3 nucleotides are TGTGCCAGCAGCCGTGGACTAGGCCAAGAGACCCAGTACTTC. Protein: CASSRGLGQETQYF.

The chain couples TRBV6-2 or TRBV6-3 to TRBJ1-2; TRBD1 agrees at 8 bases. CDR3 length: 16 amino acids. CDR1 is MNHEY and CDR2 is SVGEGT in the germline V gene. Unmatched junction bases numbered 15, after V lost 8 bases and J lost 4 bases. CDR3 in amino acids: CASEPFRTGSPYGYTF. CDR3 nucleotides: TGTGCCAGCGAACCCTTCAGGACAGGGTCCCCCTATGGCTACACCTTC.

Worth noting for this clonotype: A much larger clone differs by one base, so this may be a read error. The CDR3 sequence is CASSSGLELQNTGELFF. For the CDR3, the DNA is TGCGCCAGCAGCTCTGGTCTAGAACTTCAGAACACCGGGGAGCTGTTTTTT. This chain connects TRBV5-1 to TRBJ2-2; no firm D call. With 3 bases removed from V and 1 base from J, the gap between germline ends came to 16 bases. The CDR3 runs to 17 residues. Germline V gene sequence: CDR1 SGHRS, CDR2 YFSETQ.

The table lists this clonotype with a few counts. The chain joins TRBV18 to TRBJ2-1; 9 positions agree with TRBD1. V lost 4 bases and J lost 2; bases outside the gene matches: 6. CDR1 KGHSH and CDR2 LQKENI come from the germline V gene. The CDR3 sequence is 16 residues long. This chain's CDR3 is CASSLNRGQAYNEQFF. In nucleotides, the CDR3 is TGTGCCAGCTCACTCAACAGGGGGCAGGCCTACAATGAGCAGTTCTTC.

This clonotype was picked up a small number of times. The chain uses TRBV20-1 and TRBJ1-1, with 8 bases identical to TRBD1. CDR1 and CDR2 from the germline V gene are DFQATT and SNEGSKA (reference sequence). V was pared by 3 bases and J by 4 bases, with 4 bases of the junction left unmatched. CDR3 length: 13 residues. The CDR3 region is CSARVGQGTEAFF. For the CDR3, the DNA is TGCAGTGCTAGGGTTGGACAGGGCACTGAAGCTTTCTTT.

The V call is TRBV5-1, the J call TRBJ2-7, with D perhaps TRBD1 (6 bases). V lost 0 bases and J lost 6, with 10 bases in between. Per the germline V gene, CDR1 is SGHRS and CDR2 is YFSETQ. The CDR3 runs to 13 residues. The chain's CDR3 is CASSLAQGSEQYF. CDR3 DNA: TGCGCCAGCAGCTTGGCCCAGGGGTCCGAGCAGTACTTC.

Ten or more counts support this clonotype. V gene TRBV5-1 combines with J gene TRBJ2-2, with TRBD2 identical over 12 bases. Looked up from germline, CDR1 is SGHRS and CDR2 is YFSETQ. Germline trimming cut 4 bases from V and 3 bases from J; bases unmatched to any gene: 4. The CDR3 runs 16 residues. For the CDR3, the DNA is TGCGCCAGCAGCCTGCGGACTAGCGGGGACACCGGGGAGCTGTTTTTT. Amino acid sequence: CASSLRTSGDTGELFF.

By frequency in the sample, this clonotype is medium-sized (0.01 to 0.1%). This sequence joins TRBV7-6 and TRBJ2-5; no reliable D call. The germline gives CDR1 SGHVS, CDR2 FNYEAQ. Between the trimmed V and J ends, which lost 5 bases and 1 base, there was a span of 11 bases. This CDR3 region has 14 residues. Written as DNA, the CDR3 is TGTGCCAGCAGCCAGACCACTACCCAAGAGACCCAGTACTTC. It encodes CASSQTTTQETQYF. The whole variable domain, filled in from reference TRBV7-6 and TRBJ2-5, reads GAGVSQSPRYKVTKRGQDVALRCDPISGHVSLYWYRQALGQGPEFLTYFNYEAQQDKSGLPNDRFSAERPEGSISTLTIQRTEQRDSAMYRCASSQTTTQETQYFGPGTRLLVL.

This clonotype came up a few times. A much larger clone is a single base away; this may be a read error. This chain uses TRBV7-6 with TRBJ2-1; 9 bases are shared with TRBD2. Germline V CDR1 and CDR2: SGHVS, FNYEAQ. The CDR3 sequence is 14 residues long. The DNA for the CDR3 is TGTGTCAGCAGCTATAGCGGGAGCTACAATGAGCAGTTCTTC. Residues: CVSSYSGSYNEQFF.

This clonotype was counted a few times. The chain carries TRBV13 and TRBJ1-4; D remains unclear. V was trimmed by 6 bases and J by 5 bases, leaving 10 bases between them. The CDR3 runs to 13 residues. From germline, CDR1 is PRHDT and CDR2 FYEKMQ (reference sequence). The CDR3 spells CASRRIGNEKLFF. The CDR3 bases are TGTGCCAGCAGGAGGATTGGCAATGAAAAACTGTTTTTT.

This clonotype has ten or more counts. V usage is TRBV25-1 and J usage is TRBJ2-3; D gene ambiguous. Deletions cut 5 bases from V and 6 bases from J, with 6 bases between. Germline V gives CDR1 MGHDK, CDR2 SYGVNS. The CDR3 has 11 residues. The CDR3 loop reads CASSIGDTQYF. Written as DNA, the CDR3 is TGTGCCAGCAGTATCGGGGATACGCAGTATTTT. Based on the CDR3 plus reference TRBV25-1 and TRBJ2-3, the full variable domain is EADIYQTPRYLVIGTGKKITLECSQTMGHDKMYWYQQDPGMELHLIHYSYGVNSTEKGDLSSESTVSRIRTEHFPLTLESARPSHTSQYLCASSIGDTQYFGPGTRLTVL.

This clonotype was observed a handful of times. This CDR3 reads CASSDSRGGKENTEAFF. The CDR3 nucleotides are TGTGCCAGCAGTGACTCTAGGGGGGGTAAAGAGAACACTGAAGCTTTCTTT. This sequence joins TRBV6-4 and TRBJ1-1, with D tentatively TRBD1 (6 bases). CDR1 and CDR2 from the germline V gene are MRHNA and SNTAGT. Trimming shortened V by 0 bases and J by 1 base, and 15 bases separated the two germline ends. The CDR3 extends over 17 amino acids.

This clonotype was seen more than once but under ten times. The chain couples TRBV5-1 to TRBJ2-5; 8 bases line up with TRBD2. The V gene end was trimmed by 3 bases and the J gene end by 4 bases; junction bases not matched to a gene: 8. Germline V lookup: CDR1 SGHRS, CDR2 YFSETQ. CDR3 length equals 15 residues. Written as DNA, the CDR3 is TGCGCCAGCAGCTGGGTCGGCGGGGGGACAGAGACCCAGTACTTC. Amino acids: CASSWVGGGTETQYF. Together with reference TRBV5-1 and TRBJ2-5, the CDR3 gives the full variable domain: KAGVTQTPRYLIKTRGQQVTLSCSPISGHRSVSWYQQTPGQGLQFLFEYFSETQRNKGNFPGRFSGRQFSNSRSEMNVSTLELGDSALYLCASSWVGGGTETQYFGPGTRLLVL.